A selection of T cell receptor beta chains follows, all from one sample in a study of control samples from healthy donors and cancer patients. Sequencing was performed with immunoSEQ multiplex PCR; in TCRdb, only in-frame clones are kept and a portion is missing. The profile shows 110,000 to 150,000 clones, approximately 86% of them singletons. The sequenced sample was blood. The receptors shown here come from a woman aged 30 to 39 in good health. CDR3s include the opening cysteine and the closing phenylalanine or tryptophan. The order of the fields is V gene, D gene, clone size, J gene, CDR3 DNA, CDR3 protein. D genes are given only for firm matches. Clone size is given for some rows only: seen once, a few or many times, or a class if the clone is expanded.

TRBV3-1/TRBV3-2,TRBD2,.,TRBJ2-3,TGTGCCAGCAGCCAAGCAAGTATGGGACTAGCCCCGAGTACGCAGTATTTT,CASSQASMGLAPSTQYF
TRBV29-1,TRBD2,.,TRBJ2-7,TGCAGCGCGGGGACTAGCGGGGGGGAGCAGTACTTC,CSAGTSGGEQYF
TRBV27,TRBD1,.,TRBJ1-2,TGTGCCAGCAGTTTCCATCCCCCCCAGGGGGCCGCTGGCTACACCTTC,CASSFHPPQGAAGYTF
TRBV3-1/TRBV3-2,.,.,TRBJ2-3,TGTGCCAGCAGTTACAGGGCGGCAGATACGCAGTATTTT,CASSYRAADTQYF
TRBV19,TRBD1,once,TRBJ1-1,TGTGCCAGTCAGCTGCCGGGACAGAAGAACACTGAAGCTTTCTTT,CASQLPGQKNTEAFF
TRBV11-3,TRBD1,.,TRBJ1-2,TGTGCCAGCAGCTTAGTCCCTCCGGGACAGGGGGCGTGGGGCTACACCTTC,CASSLVPPGQGAWGYTF
TRBV30,TRBD1,once,TRBJ1-6,TGTGCCTGGAGTCGAGAAGACAGGGGTAATTCACCCCTCCACTTT,CAWSREDRGNSPLHF
TRBV15,TRBD1,few,TRBJ2-3,TGTGCCACCAGCAGGCGACAGGGTAGCACAGATACGCAGTATTTT,CATSRRQGSTDTQYF
TRBV4-1,.,.,TRBJ2-1,TGCGCCAGCAGCCCCCCCGGGCGAGCAAACAATGAGCAGTTCTTC,CASSPPGRANNEQFF
TRBV28,TRBD2,.,TRBJ2-1,TGTGCCAGCACCGAAGGGTGGGGGGGTGAGCAGTTCTTC,CASTEGWGGEQFF
TRBV7-2,TRBD2,.,TRBJ2-7,TGTGCCAGCAGCTTAGTCGGGACTAGCGGGAACCACGAGCAGTACTTC,CASSLVGTSGNHEQYF
TRBV28,.,.,TRBJ1-5,TGTGCCAGCAGGCCGCCCGTGTATAGCAATCAGCCCCAGCATTTT,CASRPPVYSNQPQHF
TRBV5-6,.,.,TRBJ2-3,TGTGCCAGCAGCTTGGGGGATCTAAGCACAGATACGCAGTATTTT,CASSLGDLSTDTQYF